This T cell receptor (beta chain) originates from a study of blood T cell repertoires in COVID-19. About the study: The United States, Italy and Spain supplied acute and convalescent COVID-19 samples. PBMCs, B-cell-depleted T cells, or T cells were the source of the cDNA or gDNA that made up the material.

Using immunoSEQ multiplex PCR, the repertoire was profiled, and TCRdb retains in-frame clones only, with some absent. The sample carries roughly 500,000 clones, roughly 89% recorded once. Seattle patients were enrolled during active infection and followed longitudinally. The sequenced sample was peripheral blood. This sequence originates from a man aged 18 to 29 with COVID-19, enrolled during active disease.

The CDR3 loop is CASSRHLLAGVSDTQYF. The CDR3 region has the DNA TGTGCCAGCAGTCGCCACCTTCTAGCGGGAGTCTCAGATACGCAGTATTTT. V and J are TRBV27 and TRBJ2-3; 10 bases match TRBD2. V dropped 5 bases and J dropped 4; count of bases not matched to a gene: 12. Germline V gene lookup returns CDR1 MNHEY and CDR2 SMNVEV (reference sequence). The length of the CDR3 is 17 residues.